This T cell receptor beta chain derives from a study of Ad26.COV2.S vaccination and SARS-CoV-2 variants. Study overall: This donor came from the COV1001 trial of Ad26.COV2.S.

This CDR3 has 16 amino acids. V dropped 3 bases and J dropped 6; count of bases not matched to a gene: 12. Looked up from germline, CDR1 is LNHNV and CDR2 is YYDKDF (reference sequence). Clones were read by immunoSEQ multiplex PCR, and TCRdb kept only the in-frame ones, dropping some. The table lists about 480,000 clones, around nine tenths of them singletons. Treatment in this sample: roughly 19 received Ad26.COV2.S at low or high dose, single or two shots; roughly five received placebo; per-sample allocation not given. Collection of samples fell on day 63 after the first vaccine or placebo injection.

This sample comprised peripheral blood, obtained in a trial of Ad26.COV2.S vaccine versus placebo. The V gene is TRBV15, the J gene TRBJ2-7; 9 bases agree with TRBD1. This receptor was taken from a person aged 18 to 65 who received the Ad26.COV2.S COVID-19 vaccine or a placebo. CDR3: CATSSTGGYLSLEQYF. The CDR3, as DNA: TGTGCCACCAGCAGTACAGGGGGCTATCTCTCTCTCGAGCAGTACTTC.